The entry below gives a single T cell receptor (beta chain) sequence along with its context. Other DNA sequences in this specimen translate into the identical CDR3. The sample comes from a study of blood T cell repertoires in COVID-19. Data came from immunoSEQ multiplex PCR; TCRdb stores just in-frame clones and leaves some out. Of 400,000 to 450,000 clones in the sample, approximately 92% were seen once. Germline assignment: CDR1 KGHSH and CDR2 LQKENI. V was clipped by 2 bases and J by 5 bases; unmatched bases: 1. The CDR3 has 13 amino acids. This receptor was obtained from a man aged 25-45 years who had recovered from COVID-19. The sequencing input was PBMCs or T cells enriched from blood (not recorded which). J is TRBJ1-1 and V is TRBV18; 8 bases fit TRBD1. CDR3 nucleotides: TGTGCCAGCTCACCAACAGGGGGAACTGAAGCTTTCTTT. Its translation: CASSPTGGTEAFF. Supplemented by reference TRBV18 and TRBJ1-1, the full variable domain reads NAGVMQNPRHLVRRRGQEARLRCSPMKGHSHVYWYRQLPEEGLKFMVYLQKENIIDESGMPKERFSAEFPKEGPSILRIQQVVRGDSAAYFCASSPTGGTEAFFGQGTRLTVV.